What follows are 25 T cell receptor beta chains derived from one specimen sequenced in a study of patients and donors after allogeneic stem cell transplantation. One entry per CDR3 protein, called by TCRdb with MiXCR from the RT-PCR reads. Among hundreds of thousands of distinct CDR3 sequences listed, 35% to 45% were seen once. The sequenced sample was blood, either unsorted or a sorted T cell fraction (not recorded which). The receptors stem from a human donor who was either an allogeneic HSCT recipient or a stem cell or donor lymphocyte infusion donor (not recorded which). It is not recorded whose cells these are; they may come from a transplant donor.

This chain joins TRBV29-1 and TRBJ2-5; the D gene is possibly TRBD1 (5 bases). This CDR3 contains 13 residues. The V end lost 3 bases, the J end lost 5 bases, and 13 bases lay between the germline ends. Germline CDR1 reads SQVTM; CDR2 reads ANQGSEA. The CDR3 reads CSVDYGHRETQYF. The CDR3 DNA reads TGCAGCGTTGATTATGGACATAGGGAGACCCAGTACTTC.

This clonotype turned up a few times. The CDR3 loop reads CASSPGQGGYEKLFF. CDR3 DNA: TGTGCCAGCAGTCCCGGACAGGGCGGATATGAAAAACTGTTTTTT. The chain couples TRBV12-3 or TRBV12-4 to TRBJ1-4; 8 nucleotides line up with TRBD1. Trimming at V came to 5 bases and at J to 6 bases, leaving 8 bases not matched to a gene. CDR3 length: 15 amino acids.

The V and J genes are TRBV20-1 and TRBJ2-5, with TRBD2 matching over 7 bases. With 6 bases clipped from V and 0 bases from J, the junction kept 10 bases outside the gene matches. From germline, CDR1 is DFQATT and CDR2 SNEGSKA (reference sequence). This CDR3 spans 15 amino acids. The CDR3 sequence is CSAALGGGYQETQYF. The CDR3 DNA follows: TGCAGTGCCGCTTTGGGGGGGGGTTACCAAGAGACCCAGTACTTC.

The chain recombines TRBV12-3 or TRBV12-4 with TRBJ2-7; possibly TRBD2 for D (5 bases). The V gene lost 5 bases and the J gene lost 9 bases, with 17 bases spanning the gap. The CDR3 is 13 residues long. CDR3 region: CASSPPEAIRQYF. The DNA of the CDR3 is TGTGCCAGCAGTCCGCCGGAGGCAATAAGGCAGTACTTC.

The genes are TRBV12-3 or TRBV12-4 and TRBJ1-2, with 9 bases aligning to TRBD1. The junction had 7 bases not matched to a gene; V was cut back by 2 bases and J by 3 bases. There are 16 residues in the CDR3. The CDR3, as DNA: TGTGCCAGCAGTTTAAGTTGGACAGGGGATTACTATGGCTACACCTTC. It translates to CASSLSWTGDYYGYTF.

The CDR3 here is CASSQRENQPQHF. For the CDR3, the DNA is TGTGCCAGCAGCCAAAGGGAAAATCAGCCCCAGCATTTT. The chain combines TRBV12-3 or TRBV12-4 with TRBJ1-5, with D hard to call. The V end lost 6 bases, the J end lost 4 bases, and 10 bases lay between the germline ends. The length of the CDR3 is 13 residues.

The chain employs TRBV9 and TRBJ2-3; weak D call: TRBD1 (6 bases). In germline, CDR1 is SGDLS, CDR2 YYNGEE. The CDR3 is 15 residues long. V dropped 0 bases and J dropped 2 bases, with 10 bases sitting between them. CDR3 in amino acids: CASSVEDRLTDTQYF. The CDR3 DNA reads as TGTGCCAGCAGCGTAGAGGACAGACTCACAGATACGCAGTATTTT.

This clonotype came up once. This chain uses TRBV3-1 with TRBJ1-2; 8 bases are shared with TRBD1. V shed 3 bases and J 1 base; nucleotides not matched to a gene: 4. CDR3 length: 15 amino acids. Germline CDR1 and CDR2: LGHDT and YNNKEL (reference sequence). The CDR3 here is CASSHGQGNNYGYTF. CDR3 nucleotides: TGTGCCAGCAGCCACGGACAGGGAAATAACTATGGCTACACCTTC.

This clonotype was seen only once. The rearrangement links TRBV7-3 to TRBJ2-3; D may be TRBD2 (5 bases). This CDR3 is 15 amino acids long. The V gene's germline CDR1 is SGHTA and CDR2 FQGTGA. Trimming pared 0 bases from V and 4 bases from J, leaving 11 bases between. CDR3 nucleotide sequence: TGTGCCAGCAGCTTAACGGGAGCGGTCTCAGATACGCAGTATTTT. This codes for CASSLTGAVSDTQYF.

The rearrangement links TRBV5-1 to TRBJ1-4; 7 bases are shared with TRBD1. Losses at the gene ends were 4 bases for V and 5 bases for J; bases not matched to a gene: 11. CDR1 is SGHRS, CDR2 YFSETQ, per germline. The CDR3 has 16 amino acids. This CDR3 is CASSSGTGAYNEKLFF. The CDR3 DNA reads TGCGCCAGCAGCAGCGGTACAGGGGCCTACAATGAAAAACTGTTTTTT.

The rearrangement joins TRBV7-6 to TRBJ2-2, with D possibly TRBD2 on 7 matching bases. Germline V gene lookup returns CDR1 SGHVS and CDR2 FNYEAQ. The CDR3 covers 13 residues. The V end lost 3 bases, the J end lost 9 bases, and 11 bases lay between the germline ends. CDR3 loop: CASSFSGGRELFF. The CDR3, as DNA: TGTGCCAGCAGCTTTTCGGGGGGCAGGGAGCTGTTTTTT.

The chain couples TRBV12-3 or TRBV12-4 to TRBJ1-1; the D is unclear. Trimming pared 1 base from V and 4 bases from J, leaving 10 bases between. The CDR3 spans 14 residues. This chain's CDR3 is CASSLGGTITEAFF. The CDR3 DNA follows: TGTGCCAGCAGTTTAGGTGGTACGATCACTGAAGCTTTCTTT.

This clonotype was detected only a few times. The chain has TRBV3-1 and TRBJ1-4; no definite D call. Trimming shortened V by 5 bases and J by 0 bases, and 10 bases separated the two germline ends. The CDR3 runs 15 residues. Germline CDR1 LGHDT, CDR2 YNNKEL (reference sequence). CDR3 residues: CASSAWTATNEKLFF. DNA for the CDR3: TGTGCCAGCAGCGCATGGACCGCAACTAATGAAAAACTGTTTTTT.

The chain is built from TRBV28 and TRBJ2-1; D is possibly TRBD2 (7 bases). Germline V CDR1 and CDR2: MDHEN, SYDVKM. This CDR3 is 15 amino acids long. V was cut by 3 bases and J by 4 bases, with 13 bases left in between. The CDR3 is CASSLGGLLYNEQFF. CDR3 coding DNA: TGTGCCAGCAGTTTGGGGGGGCTATTATACAATGAGCAGTTCTTC. Using reference TRBV28 and TRBJ2-1 for the parts outside the CDR3, the full variable domain is DVKVTQSSRYLVKRTGEKVFLECVQDMDHENMFWYRQDPGLGLRLIYFSYDVKMKEKGDIPEGYSVSREKKERFSLILESASTNQTSMYLCASSLGGLLYNEQFFGPGTRLTVL.

This clonotype turned up a few times. This chain links TRBV28 with TRBJ1-5; D possibly corresponds to TRBD1 (5 bases). V dropped 3 bases and J dropped 2 bases, with 8 bases sitting between them. Germline V lookup: CDR1 MDHEN, CDR2 SYDVKM. The CDR3 is made up of 14 amino acids. DNA for the CDR3: TGTGCCAGCAGTTTCTGGGGGGGCAATCAGCCCCAGCATTTT. It encodes CASSFWGGNQPQHF.

This clonotype was counted only a few times. This chain links TRBV5-1 with TRBJ1-2; D is uncertain. CDR3 length equals 12 residues. Germline CDR1 and CDR2: SGHRS and YFSETQ. Trimming removed 1 base from V and 7 bases from J, with 8 bases in between. CDR3 nucleotide sequence: TGCGCCAGCAGCTTGTCAGGAGGTGGCTACACCTTC. Translation: CASSLSGGGYTF.

This chain uses TRBV11-3 with TRBJ2-3; TRBD2 aligns across 7 bases. Germline CDR1 reads SGHNT; CDR2 reads YENEEA. The CDR3 totals 13 residues. V dropped 0 bases and J dropped 13; count of bases not matched to a gene: 7. The CDR3 region has the DNA TGTGCCAGCAGCTTAGAAGGAGGGACTATCGAGTATTTT. This encodes CASSLEGGTIEYF.

This clonotype appeared a few times. The CDR3: CASSGTGDSPLHF. As DNA, the CDR3 is TGTGCCAGCTCCGGGACCGGGGATTCACCCCTCCACTTT. This rearrangement joins TRBV12-3 or TRBV12-4 to TRBJ1-6; TRBD1 is a possible D gene (5 bases). Trimming cost V 8 bases and J 8 bases, with 13 bases left between them. The CDR3 is 13 amino acids.

This clonotype was recorded a few times. The chain couples TRBV10-3 to TRBJ1-1, with 7 bases identical to TRBD1. V dropped 10 bases and J dropped 3; count of bases not matched to a gene: 8. The germline V gene has CDR1 ENHRY and CDR2 SYGVKD. The CDR3 is 13 amino acids. The CDR3 protein is CATTGQGDTEAFF. DNA of the CDR3: TGTGCCACAACGGGGCAGGGGGACACTGAAGCTTTCTTT.

This clonotype was observed a few times. The chain employs TRBV28 and TRBJ1-2; TRBD1 aligns across 8 bases. Germline trimming cut 0 bases from V and 6 bases from J; bases unmatched to any gene: 12. In germline, CDR1 is MDHEN, CDR2 SYDVKM. This CDR3 is 17 amino acids long. The CDR3 bases are TGTGCCAGCAGTTTATGGGACAGGGATCCGCAAGCGAATGGCTACACCTTC. Its translation: CASSLWDRDPQANGYTF.

This clonotype was recorded a few times. The chain couples TRBV4-2 to TRBJ2-3, with 8 bases lining up with TRBD2. The CDR3 covers 16 residues. Germline loops: CDR1 LGHNA, CDR2 YNFKEQ. The V and J ends lost 4 bases and 0 bases, in that order; junction bases with no gene match: 6. CDR3 nucleotide sequence: TGTGCCAGCAGCCCCGAGCGGGGGCTGAGCACAGATACGCAGTATTTT. Translation gives CASSPERGLSTDTQYF.

The chain carries TRBV5-1 and TRBJ1-1, with 10 bases lining up with TRBD1. CDR1 is SGHRS, CDR2 YFSETQ, per germline. CDR3 size: 15 residues. V lost 1 base to trimming and J lost 3 bases; unmatched junction nucleotides: 3. CDR3 in DNA: TGCGCCAGCAGCTTGCTCGGGACAGGGGACACTGAAGCTTTCTTT. This sequence encodes CASSLLGTGDTEAFF.

J is TRBJ2-7 and V is TRBV28; TRBD1 is a possible D gene (6 bases). V was trimmed by 7 bases and J by 5 bases, leaving 21 bases between them. The CDR3 length is 15 residues. Germline V gene lookup returns CDR1 MDHEN and CDR2 SYDVKM. CDR3 sequence (DNA): TGTGCCAGCACCTTGGCCGACAGGTACGGCAACGAGCAGTACTTC. Translated, it gives CASTLADRYGNEQYF.

The chain joins TRBV24-1 to TRBJ1-2, with 7 bases lining up with TRBD1. Trimming cost V 3 bases and J 1 base; bases outside gene matches: 7. Per the germline V gene, CDR1 is KGHDR and CDR2 is SFDVKD. The CDR3 contains 16 residues. The DNA for the CDR3 is TGTGCCACCAGTGATCCCGCCCGACAGGGTAACTATGGCTACACCTTC. It specifies CATSDPARQGNYGYTF.

This clonotype was detected only a few times. The gene calls are TRBV7-6 and TRBJ2-5, with 9 positions matching TRBD2. The CDR3 runs to 15 residues. The V and J ends lost 1 base and 4 bases, in that order; junction bases with no gene match: 4. Germline V lookup: CDR1 SGHVS, CDR2 FNYEAQ. CDR3 in amino acids: CASSLGGGARETQYF. CDR3 bases: TGTGCCAGCAGCTTAGGCGGGGGGGCCCGAGAGACCCAGTACTTC.